What follows is one T cell receptor (beta chain) and its context. Using constant-segment primers, 5'RACE produced TCR alpha and TCR beta cDNA libraries carrying sample barcodes and UMIs. One entry per CDR3 protein, called by TCRdb with MiXCR from the 5' RACE reads. The table shows 400,000 to 550,000 distinct CDR3 sequences, with about 23% occurring only once. These data are taken from a study of T-cell memory formation after mild COVID-19. Source material: PBMCs or a T cell subset sorted from them (not recorded which). The sequence was obtained from an adult woman who had mild COVID-19 (a few samples of this study predate the infection). Cell type and time point are not known.

The CDR3 DNA reads as TGTGCCAGCAGATATAGCGGGAATCACGGGGAGCTGTTTTTT. Amino acids: CASRYSGNHGELFF. The J gene is TRBJ2-2, the V gene TRBV27, with TRBD2 matching over 8 bases. CDR1 MNHEY and CDR2 SMNVEV come from the germline V gene (reference sequence). This CDR3 contains 14 residues. The V segment lost 6 bases and the J segment 7 bases; nucleotides outside the gene matches: 7.